This T cell receptor (beta chain) was observed in a study of blood T cell repertoires in COVID-19. Turning to the study itself: Samples of COVID-19 (acute and convalescent) were obtained from the United States, Italy and Spain.

V lost 3 bases to trimming and J lost 2 bases, with 7 bases between them. The CDR3 is 14 residues long. The V gene's germline CDR1 is MNHNS and CDR2 SASEGT. In the study's own analysis: Researchers report that nucleated cell counts were estimated from reference gene primer amplification. The assay was immunoSEQ multiplex PCR, and TCRdb's table has in-frame clones only and misses some. V, J and clone size reflect that table, while D and trimming were determined from the DNA. The top ten clones hold about 14% of a sample with 57,000 or so clones, about 86% of them seen once. The gene calls are TRBV6-1 and TRBJ1-4, with D uncertain. Sample: peripheral blood. This receptor was taken from a human donor in a cohort sampled during active COVID-19. The CDR3 loop reads CASSEAGTNEKLFF. The CDR3 bases are TGTGCCAGCAGTGAGGCCGGGACTAATGAAAAACTGTTTTTT.